This is a list of T cell receptor beta chains from one sample in a study of blood T cell repertoires in COVID-19. Measured with immunoSEQ multiplex PCR; TCRdb has only the in-frame clones, and not every one. The sample carries around 140,000 clones, over 70% recorded once. The sequencing sample was made of peripheral blood. The receptor source for this set is an older woman with acute or convalescent COVID-19. Each CDR3 is given with its conserved first and last residue. The D gene is left open where the match is weak. Size values are once, few and many counts, or a class for expanded clones, and some rows have none.

V: TRBV6-5
J: TRBJ1-2
D: .
size: .
CDR3: CASSYSPYRANYGYTF
DNA: TGTGCCAGCAGTTACTCCCCGTACAGGGCTAACTATGGCTACACCTTC

V: TRBV5-4
J: TRBJ2-7
D: .
size: once
CDR3: CASSLFRGGEQYF
DNA: TGTGCCAGCAGCTTGTTCCGAGGGGGCGAGCAGTACTTC

V: TRBV5-1
J: TRBJ2-1
D: .
size: .
CDR3: CASSLDVDRGLLYNEQFF
DNA: TGCGCCAGCAGCTTGGATGTTGACCGGGGATTACTCTACAATGAGCAGTTCTTC

V: TRBV3-1/TRBV3-2
J: TRBJ2-1
D: TRBD2
size: .
CDR3: CASSRQGTLVSGGNEQFF
DNA: TGTGCCAGCAGCCGGCAGGGGACGCTAGTATCGGGAGGGAATGAGCAGTTCTTC

V: TRBV5-1
J: TRBJ2-7
D: .
size: .
CDR3: CASSQGGPYEQYF
DNA: TGCGCCAGCAGCCAAGGGGGTCCCTACGAGCAGTACTTC

V: TRBV12-3/TRBV12-4
J: TRBJ1-2
D: .
size: once
CDR3: CASSSRVAYGYTF
DNA: TGTGCCAGCAGTTCCAGGGTAGCCTATGGCTACACCTTC

V: TRBV30
J: TRBJ2-7
D: .
size: .
CDR3: CAWSGWIDEQYF
DNA: TGTGCCTGGAGCGGGTGGATAGACGAGCAGTACTTC

V: TRBV9
J: TRBJ2-1
D: .
size: once
CDR3: CASSVAPPQRANNEQFF
DNA: TGTGCCAGCAGCGTAGCCCCTCCTCAGCGGGCAAACAATGAGCAGTTCTTC

V: TRBV27
J: TRBJ2-1
D: .
size: .
CDR3: CASGKGDEQFF
DNA: TGTGCCAGCGGGAAAGGGGATGAGCAGTTCTTC

V: TRBV27
J: TRBJ2-7
D: .
size: .
CDR3: CASNTRQDAMGEQYF
DNA: TGTGCCAGCAACACCAGACAGGACGCTATGGGCGAGCAGTACTTC

V: TRBV7-6
J: TRBJ1-5
D: .
size: .
CDR3: CASSLDGGSDQPQHF
DNA: TGTGCCAGCAGCTTAGACGGGGGGTCAGATCAGCCCCAGCATTTT

V: TRBV2
J: TRBJ1-5
D: .
size: .
CDR3: CASSPRVPAQPQHF
DNA: TGTGCCAGCAGTCCCAGGGTCCCGGCCCAGCCCCAGCATTTT

V: TRBV27
J: TRBJ1-2
D: .
size: .
CDR3: CASSLGGNYGYTF
DNA: TGTGCCAGCAGTTTGGGAGGGAACTATGGCTACACCTTC

V: TRBV29-1
J: TRBJ2-2
D: .
size: .
CDR3: CSATGTRTGELFF
DNA: TGCAGCGCTACCGGGACAAGGACCGGGGAGCTGTTTTTT

V: TRBV27
J: TRBJ1-6
D: TRBD1
size: few
CDR3: CASSLSGTGYSPLHF
DNA: TGTGCCAGCAGTTTATCGGGGACAGGGTATTCACCCCTCCACTTT

V: TRBV5-4
J: TRBJ2-7
D: .
size: few
CDR3: CASSLALTTASYEQYF
DNA: TGTGCCAGCAGCTTGGCGTTGACGACAGCGTCCTACGAGCAGTACTTC

V: TRBV28
J: TRBJ2-5
D: TRBD2
size: .
CDR3: CASSLYRGGETQYF
DNA: TGTGCCAGCAGTTTATACCGGGGGGGGGAGACCCAGTACTTC

V: TRBV12-5
J: TRBJ1-1
D: .
size: few
CDR3: CASGLVLGKLGTEAFF
DNA: TGTGCTAGTGGTTTGGTACTAGGGAAGCTGGGGACTGAAGCTTTCTTT

V: TRBV10-2
J: TRBJ2-1
D: TRBD2
size: .
CDR3: CASSVLAGGSLSYNEQFF
DNA: TGCGCCAGCAGTGTACTAGCGGGAGGTTCCCTCTCCTACAATGAGCAGTTCTTC

V: TRBV27
J: TRBJ2-7
D: .
size: .
CDR3: CASSLVGTYEQYF
DNA: TGTGCCAGCAGTTTGGTCGGGACCTACGAGCAGTACTTC

V: TRBV9
J: TRBJ2-2
D: .
size: .
CDR3: CASSVVGNTGELFF
DNA: TGTGCCAGCAGCGTGGTGGGCAACACCGGGGAGCTGTTTTTT

V: TRBV29-1
J: TRBJ2-7
D: TRBD1
size: .
CDR3: CSVRQGSYEQYF
DNA: TGCAGCGTTCGACAGGGGTCCTACGAGCAGTACTTC

V: TRBV11-3
J: TRBJ2-6
D: .
size: .
CDR3: CASSLGRGSGANVLTF
DNA: TGTGCCAGCAGCTTAGGGCGGGGATCTGGGGCCAACGTCCTGACTTTC

V: TRBV5-1
J: TRBJ1-2
D: .
size: .
CDR3: CATRPQVRYGYTF
DNA: TGCGCCACCCGACCCCAGGTACGCTATGGCTACACCTTC